The 25 T cell receptor beta chains listed next were all sequenced from one sample in a study of OX40 agonist ivuxolimab in advanced cancers. Some clones are missing from TCRdb's copy, which holds only in-frame ones; the method was immunoSEQ multiplex PCR. Here the sample spans around 50,000 clones, about three quarters being singletons. This sample comprised CD4+ or CD8+ T cells sorted from blood, obtained in a trial of the OX40 agonist ivuxolimab. The receptors were sampled from an adult with an advanced solid tumor such as melanoma, head and neck, liver or kidney cancer.

Points on this clone: Other DNA sequences in the sample encode the same CDR3. The genes are TRBV2 and TRBJ2-3; D might be TRBD2 (6 bases). V was pared by 6 bases and J by 6 bases, with 10 bases between. CDR1 and CDR2 (germline): SNHLY, FYNNEI. This CDR3 comprises 12 residues. The CDR3, as DNA: TGTGCCAGCAGCCTCCGGGGGGATACGCAGTATTTT. Encoded protein: CASSLRGDTQYF.

The chain links TRBV6-6 to TRBJ2-7; TRBD1 or TRBD2 may be the D gene (5 bases each). The germline CDR1 and CDR2 sequences are MNHNY and SVGAGI (reference sequence). The CDR3 is 14 amino acids. The ends were cut back, 2 bases at V and 1 base at J, with 9 bases in the middle. The CDR3 DNA follows: TGTGCCAGCAGTTACCGGGACGGGTCCTACGAGCAGTACTTC. Translated, it gives CASSYRDGSYEQYF.

The chain recombines TRBV2 with TRBJ2-3; 12 nucleotides match TRBD2. V lost 6 bases, J lost 10 bases, and 11 bases stayed unmatched. The germline V gene encodes CDR1 SNHLY and CDR2 FYNNEI. This CDR3 region has 15 residues. The CDR3, as DNA: TGTGCCAGCAGCCGAGGGACTAGCGGGTCGGGTTCGCAGTATTTT. Translated, it gives CASSRGTSGSGSQYF.

The chain uses TRBV6-5 and TRBJ1-2, with 9 positions matching TRBD1. J lost 8 bases, V lost 6 bases, and 13 bases had no gene match. This CDR3 comprises 15 residues. Germline V CDR1 and CDR2: MNHEY, SVGAGI. CDR3 loop: CASSQTGQGGGGYTF. CDR3 bases: TGTGCCAGCAGCCAGACGGGACAGGGTGGCGGGGGCTACACCTTC.

This rearrangement joins TRBV6-5 to TRBJ2-3, with D hard to call. Trimming shortened V by 6 bases and J by 0 bases, and 13 bases separated the two germline ends. The CDR3 is 15 amino acids. The germline gives CDR1 MNHEY, CDR2 SVGAGI. The CDR3 sequence is CASSQEFSSTDTQYF. The CDR3 coding sequence is TGTGCCAGCAGCCAGGAGTTCTCTAGCACAGATACGCAGTATTTT.

The V and J genes are TRBV9 and TRBJ1-1; 9 bases map to TRBD1. CDR3 length equals 14 residues. The junction had 4 bases not matched to a gene; V was cut back by 3 bases and J by 4 bases. The germline V gene has CDR1 SGDLS and CDR2 YYNGEE. The CDR3 sequence: CASSGETGGTEAFF. The CDR3 DNA follows: TGTGCCAGCAGCGGGGAGACAGGGGGCACTGAAGCTTTCTTT.

V usage is TRBV7-9 and J usage is TRBJ1-1; 8 nucleotides line up with TRBD1. V lost 1 base to trimming and J lost 6 bases; unmatched junction nucleotides: 1. This CDR3 has 13 amino acids. Germline CDR1 is SEHNR and CDR2 is FQNEAQ (reference sequence). The CDR3 sequence: CASSLGGQAEAFF. CDR3 coding DNA: TGTGCCAGCAGCTTAGGGGGACAGGCTGAAGCTTTCTTT.

The J gene is TRBJ2-2, the V gene TRBV2; 10 positions agree with TRBD1. CDR1 is SNHLY, CDR2 FYNNEI, per germline. The CDR3 runs to 15 residues. V dropped 5 bases and J dropped 7; count of bases not matched to a gene: 7. The CDR3 loop reads CASSPLTGGGGELFF. The CDR3, as DNA: TGTGCCAGCAGTCCCTTGACAGGGGGCGGCGGGGAGCTGTTTTTT. The entire variable domain, with the rest obtained from reference TRBV2 and TRBJ2-2, is as follows: EPEVTQTPSHQVTQMGQEVILRCVPISNHLYFYWYRQILGQKVEFLVSFYNNEISEKSEIFDDQFSVERPDGSNFTLKIRSTKLEDSAMYFCASSPLTGGGGELFFGEGSRLTVL.

This chain connects TRBV2 to TRBJ1-1; TRBD1 matches at 8 bases. Per germline, CDR1 SNHLY and CDR2 FYNNEI. This CDR3 region has 14 residues. After removal of 7 bases from V and 8 bases from J, the junction contained 12 bases not matched to a gene. The CDR3 bases are TGTGCCAGCAAAGGGACAGGACAGGAGAGGGAAGCTTTCTTT. Translating gives CASKGTGQEREAFF.

The chain uses TRBV2 and TRBJ2-4, with TRBD1 identical over 7 bases. Germline CDR1 is SNHLY and CDR2 is FYNNEI. The CDR3 runs to 11 residues. V shed 9 bases and J 6 bases; nucleotides not matched to a gene: 2. CDR3 protein: CASGQANIQYF. The CDR3 DNA reads TGTGCCAGTGGACAGGCAAACATTCAGTACTTC.

The CDR3 spells CASRINSGSYNEQFF. CDR3 coding DNA: TGCGCCAGCAGAATTAACAGCGGGAGCTACAATGAGCAGTTCTTC. This rearrangement joins TRBV5-1 to TRBJ2-1, with 8 bases that match TRBD2. J gave up 3 bases and V 5 bases, and 7 bases lay outside the gene matches. The germline gives CDR1 SGHRS, CDR2 YFSETQ. The CDR3 totals 15 residues.

This rearrangement joins TRBV5-1 to TRBJ1-5, with TRBD1 as a possible D gene (5 bases). V lost 0 bases to trimming and J lost 1 base, with 8 bases between them. CDR1 and CDR2 from the germline V gene are SGHRS and YFSETQ. This CDR3 is 15 amino acids long. The CDR3 region has the DNA TGCGCCAGCAGCTTGGGGCCAGGGAGCAATCAGCCCCAGCATTTT. Its translation is CASSLGPGSNQPQHF.

The CDR3 DNA sequence: TGTGCCAGCAGTTCTGATAGAGGGGACGGTACCGGGGAGCTGTTTTTT. Its translation is CASSSDRGDGTGELFF. The chain joins TRBV5-8 to TRBJ2-2, with D possibly called TRBD1 or TRBD2 (5 bases each). The CDR3 spans 16 residues. From germline, CDR1 is SGHTS and CDR2 YDEGEE. Trimming cost V 5 bases and J 5 bases, with 19 bases left between them.

The V gene is TRBV7-9, the J gene TRBJ2-7; no clear D gene. V lost 1 base to trimming and J lost 4 bases, with 8 bases between them. Per germline, CDR1 SEHNR and CDR2 FQNEAQ (reference sequence). The CDR3 is 13 amino acids. CDR3 loop: CASSLGPNYEQYF. The CDR3 DNA reads TGTGCCAGCAGCTTAGGACCCAATTACGAGCAGTACTTC.

CDR3 protein: CASSGRGTGGPRSGNTIYF. CDR3 DNA sequence: TGTGCCAGCTCAGGAAGAGGGACAGGGGGCCCCCGCTCTGGAAACACCATATATTTT. V usage is TRBV18 and J usage is TRBJ1-3, with 12 bases matching TRBD1. V shed 5 bases and J 0 bases; nucleotides not matched to a gene: 11. The CDR3 has 19 amino acids. CDR1 is KGHSH, CDR2 LQKENI, per germline.

This chain links TRBV6-4 with TRBJ2-7, with unresolved D. Germline CDR1 reads MRHNA; CDR2 reads SNTAGT. V lost 8 bases, J lost 3 bases, and 17 bases lay in between. The CDR3 consists of 14 residues. CDR3 in amino acids: CASHRFFGYYEQYF. The CDR3 nucleotides are TGTGCCAGCCATCGGTTTTTTGGTTACTACGAGCAGTACTTC.

The chain joins TRBV18 to TRBJ1-3; TRBD1 agrees at 9 bases. J gave up 0 bases and V 4 bases, and 7 bases lay outside the gene matches. Germline V CDR1 and CDR2: KGHSH, LQKENI. The CDR3 consists of 17 residues. DNA for the CDR3: TGTGCCAGCTCACGCCGGACAGGGGATCTCTCTGGAAACACCATATATTTT. Translated, it gives CASSRRTGDLSGNTIYF.

The chain carries TRBV21-1 and TRBJ1-1; TRBD1, the D gene given by the table, was not confirmed from the DNA. TRBV21-1 is tagged as a pseudogene. The CDR3 extends over 12 amino acids. In nucleotides, the CDR3 is TGTGCCAGCAGCAAAGAGGGGACTGAAGCTTTCTTT. Residues: CASSKEGTEAFF.

The chain is built from TRBV11-2 and TRBJ2-3, with D maybe TRBD2 (5 bases). The germline gives CDR1 SGHAT, CDR2 FQNNGV. This CDR3 has 12 residues. V was trimmed by 6 bases and J by 6 bases, leaving 10 bases between them. CDR3 bases: TGTGCCAGCAGGGCCCCGGGGGATACGCAGTATTTT. Translation gives CASRAPGDTQYF.

The chain carries TRBV10-3 and TRBJ2-1; 7 bases align to TRBD1. Looked up from germline, CDR1 is ENHRY and CDR2 is SYGVKD. The trim removed 10 bases at V and 5 bases at J, leaving 2 bases unmatched. This CDR3 region has 11 residues. The DNA of the CDR3 is TGTGCCACCGGGACAGACAATGAGCAGTTCTTC. Amino acids: CATGTDNEQFF.

DNA of the CDR3: TGCGCCAGCAGCCAATCCGACGACGAGCAGTACTTC. This gives the protein CASSQSDDEQYF. V gene TRBV5-1 combines with J gene TRBJ2-7; D uncertain. Germline values: CDR1 SGHRS, CDR2 YFSETQ. V was cut by 4 bases and J by 5 bases, with 10 bases left in between. The CDR3 totals 12 residues.

This clone came up once. The gene calls are TRBV6-6 and TRBJ2-7; 7 nucleotides line up with TRBD2. J gave up 4 bases and V 7 bases, and 16 bases lay outside the gene matches. The CDR3 covers 16 residues. Germline assignment: CDR1 MNHNY and CDR2 SVGAGI (reference sequence). The DNA for the CDR3 is TGTGCCAGCACCACCCACTCGGCGGGGGAGAGGTACGAGCAGTACTTC. Translating gives CASTTHSAGERYEQYF.

This rearrangement joins TRBV6-5 to TRBJ2-1; D is possibly TRBD1 (7 bases). This CDR3 is 16 amino acids long. Germline loops: CDR1 MNHEY, CDR2 SVGAGI. V dropped 2 bases and J dropped 4 bases, with 15 bases sitting between them. CDR3 sequence: CASSYLQGEAYNEQFF. CDR3 sequence (DNA): TGTGCCAGCAGTTACCTTCAGGGGGAGGCGTACAATGAGCAGTTCTTC.

The rearrangement links TRBV10-1 to TRBJ2-5, with D possibly being TRBD1 or TRBD2 (5 bases each). Germline-derived CDR1 and CDR2 are WNHNN and SYGVQD (reference sequence). There are 15 residues in the CDR3. V was cut by 0 bases and J by 2 bases, with 10 bases left in between. The CDR3, as DNA: TGCGCCAGCAGTGAGTCCGGGACGCCACAAGAGACCCAGTACTTC. Encoded protein: CASSESGTPQETQYF.

The rearrangement uses TRBV7-7 and TRBJ2-5, with 14 bases fitting TRBD2. Germline lookup yields CDR1 SSHAT and CDR2 FNYEAQ (reference sequence). J was trimmed by 3 bases and V by 1 base; bases with no gene match: 1. The CDR3 spans 16 residues. CDR3 DNA: TGTGCCAGCAGCTTAGGACTAGCGGGAGGGAAAGAGACCCAGTACTTC. It codes for CASSLGLAGGKETQYF.